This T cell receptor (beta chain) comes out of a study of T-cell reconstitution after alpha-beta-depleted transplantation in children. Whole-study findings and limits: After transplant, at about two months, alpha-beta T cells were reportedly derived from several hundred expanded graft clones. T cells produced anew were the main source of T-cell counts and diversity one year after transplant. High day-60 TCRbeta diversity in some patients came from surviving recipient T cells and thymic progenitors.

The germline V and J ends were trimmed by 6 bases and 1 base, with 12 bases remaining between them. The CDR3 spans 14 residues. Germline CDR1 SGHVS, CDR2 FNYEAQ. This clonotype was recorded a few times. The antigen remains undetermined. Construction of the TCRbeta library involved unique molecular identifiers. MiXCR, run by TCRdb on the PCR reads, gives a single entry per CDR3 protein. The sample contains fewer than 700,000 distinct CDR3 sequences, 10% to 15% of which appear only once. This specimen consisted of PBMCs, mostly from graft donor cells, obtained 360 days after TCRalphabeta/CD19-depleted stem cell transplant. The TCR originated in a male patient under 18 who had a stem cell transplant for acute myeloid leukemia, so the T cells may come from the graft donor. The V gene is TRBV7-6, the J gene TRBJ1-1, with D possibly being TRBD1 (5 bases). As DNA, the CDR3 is TGTGCCAGCAGTCCAGGGCAATCGAACACTGAAGCTTTCTTT. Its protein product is CASSPGQSNTEAFF. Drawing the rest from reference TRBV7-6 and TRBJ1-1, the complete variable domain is GAGVSQSPRYKVTKRGQDVALRCDPISGHVSLYWYRQALGQGPEFLTYFNYEAQQDKSGLPNDRFSAERPEGSISTLTIQRTEQRDSAMYRCASSPGQSNTEAFFGQGTRLTVV.